These 25 T cell receptor beta chains were sequenced from one sample in a study of T cell changes during pregnancy in multiple sclerosis. Profiling relied on immunoSEQ multiplex PCR, and the TCRdb table lists in-frame clones only, not all of them. Of 50,000 to 60,000 clones listed, about 92% are singletons. The material was CD4+ T cells from peripheral blood mononuclear cells, obtained after pregnancy. All receptors derive from a female donor in good health, enrolled as a control in a pregnancy study.

The V gene is TRBV7-2, the J gene TRBJ1-4; 7 nucleotides line up with TRBD1. The CDR3 totals 13 residues. Trimming cost V 2 bases and J 12 bases; bases outside gene matches: 6. Per germline, CDR1 SGHTA and CDR2 FQGNSA. The CDR3 DNA sequence: TGTGCCAGCAGCTTATATTGGGACAGAGAACTGTTTTTT. Translated, it gives CASSLYWDRELFF.

The chain joins TRBV5-1 to TRBJ1-2; 7 bases align to TRBD1. The germline gives CDR1 SGHRS, CDR2 YFSETQ. Trimming cost V 4 bases and J 2 bases; bases outside gene matches: 8. CDR3 length: 15 residues. For the CDR3, the DNA is TGCGCCAGCAGCGTACCGGGACAGAGGAACTATGGCTACACCTTC. Protein product: CASSVPGQRNYGYTF.

V and J are TRBV6-5 and TRBJ1-1; TRBD1 might be the D (6 bases). V dropped 0 bases and J dropped 3 bases, with 14 bases sitting between them. This CDR3 has 16 residues. CDR1 and CDR2 from the germline V gene are MNHEY and SVGAGI. CDR3 protein: CASSYSRQGYDTEAFF. CDR3 in DNA: TGTGCCAGCAGTTACTCGAGGCAGGGGTATGACACTGAAGCTTTCTTT.

This rearrangement joins TRBV12-5 to TRBJ1-1; 8 bases are shared with TRBD1. The J segment lost 5 bases and the V segment lost 5 bases, leaving 7 bases of the junction unmatched. The CDR3 consists of 14 residues. The germline V gene encodes CDR1 LGHNT and CDR2 FRNRAP. The DNA for the CDR3 is TGTGCTAGTGGTCCGCAGGGGGCAAGGACTGAAGCTTTCTTT. Residues: CASGPQGARTEAFF.

V is TRBV18 and J is TRBJ2-2; 11 positions agree with TRBD2. The CDR3 has 17 residues. The V and J ends lost 5 bases and 0 bases, in that order; junction bases with no gene match: 5. CDR1 is KGHSH and CDR2 is LQKENI in the germline V gene. DNA for the CDR3: TGTGCCAGCTCAGCTGGGACTAGCGGATCGAACACCGGGGAGCTGTTTTTT. This codes for CASSAGTSGSNTGELFF.

The rearrangement links TRBV18 to TRBJ2-7, with D possibly being TRBD1 (5 bases). V was cut by 1 base and J by 0 bases, with 10 bases left in between. The germline V gene encodes CDR1 KGHSH and CDR2 LQKENI. CDR3 length equals 15 residues. CDR3 residues: CASSPQDRSSYEQYF. In DNA form, the CDR3 reads TGTGCCAGCTCACCACAAGACAGAAGCTCCTACGAGCAGTACTTC. The full variable domain, completed using reference TRBV18 and TRBJ2-7, is NAGVMQNPRHLVRRRGQEARLRCSPMKGHSHVYWYRQLPEEGLKFMVYLQKENIIDESGMPKERFSAEFPKEGPSILRIQQVVRGDSAAYFCASSPQDRSSYEQYFGPGTRLTVT.

CDR3 in amino acids: CASSGGGRNTEAFF. In DNA, the CDR3 is TGTGCCAGCAGTGGGGGGGGCAGGAACACTGAAGCTTTCTTT. The chain uses TRBV6-1 and TRBJ1-1; tentative D call: TRBD1 (6 bases). Trimming left V 4 bases short and J 1 base short, with 10 bases between. CDR1 and CDR2 (germline): MNHNS, SASEGT. The CDR3 spans 14 residues.

The CDR3: CATSRVGSNYGYTF. CDR3 coding DNA: TGTGCCACCAGCAGAGTGGGCAGCAACTATGGCTACACCTTC. The chain joins TRBV15 to TRBJ1-2; D remains ambiguous. This CDR3 has 14 residues. Trimming cost V 1 base and J 2 bases, with 8 bases left between them. Germline values: CDR1 LNHNV, CDR2 YYDKDF (reference sequence).

The chain carries TRBV7-9 and TRBJ2-5, with D possibly TRBD1 on 5 matching bases. In germline, CDR1 is SEHNR, CDR2 FQNEAQ (reference sequence). The length of the CDR3 is 15 residues. The V end lost 5 bases, the J end lost 3 bases, and 16 bases lay between the germline ends. CDR3 sequence reads: CASSNPDTFKETQYF. The CDR3 DNA sequence: TGTGCCAGCAGCAACCCGGACACTTTTAAAGAGACCCAGTACTTC.

The chain has TRBV7-6 and TRBJ2-7, with D unresolved. V lost 4 bases and J lost 3, with 10 bases in between. Germline assignment: CDR1 SGHVS and CDR2 FNYEAQ. There are 13 residues in the CDR3. The CDR3 DNA reads as TGTGCCAGCAGCTCCCAAGAGCACTACGAGCAGTACTTC. This codes for CASSSQEHYEQYF.

This sequence joins TRBV5-4 and TRBJ1-6; 11 nucleotides align to TRBD1. V lost 4 bases and J lost 8; bases outside the gene matches: 8. The CDR3 is 16 amino acids. Germline V gene sequence: CDR1 SGHNT, CDR2 YYREEE (reference sequence). CDR3 in DNA: TGTGCCAGCAGCCGCGGACAGGGGGCTCGGGATTCACCCCTCCACTTT. It codes for CASSRGQGARDSPLHF. The entire variable domain, with the rest obtained from reference TRBV5-4 and TRBJ1-6, is as follows: ETGVTQSPTHLIKTRGQQVTLRCSSQSGHNTVSWYQQALGQGPQFIFQYYREEENGRGNFPPRFSGLQFPNYSSELNVNALELDDSALYLCASSRGQGARDSPLHFGNGTRLTVT.

The chain is built from TRBV11-3 and TRBJ2-1; 11 bases map to TRBD2. V gave up 5 bases and J gave up 4 bases; unmatched junction bases: 4. The germline V gene has CDR1 SGHNT and CDR2 YENEEA. The CDR3 sequence is 15 residues long. In DNA, the CDR3 is TGTGCCAGCAGCCTACTAGCGGGGGCGTACAATGAGCAGTTCTTC. Protein: CASSLLAGAYNEQFF.

V and J are TRBV30 and TRBJ2-3; 10 bases match TRBD1. The V gene's germline CDR1 is GTSNPN and CDR2 SVGIG (reference sequence). With V trimmed by 4 bases and J by 1 base, 2 bases remained unmatched. The CDR3 consists of 14 residues. CDR3 coding DNA: TGTGCCTGGACCGGGACAGGGGGCACAGATACGCAGTATTTT. Translation gives CAWTGTGGTDTQYF.

The chain recombines TRBV15 with TRBJ2-7; TRBD2 aligns across 9 bases. Per the germline V gene, CDR1 is LNHNV and CDR2 is YYDKDF (reference sequence). The CDR3 runs 14 residues. Trimming cost V 5 bases and J 2 bases; bases outside gene matches: 4. CDR3 residues: CATSRAGGPYEQYF. CDR3 nucleotide sequence: TGTGCCACCAGCCGAGCGGGGGGACCCTACGAGCAGTACTTC.

This clone was observed a handful of times. A read error may account for a junction end that differs from germline. This chain joins TRBV7-7 and TRBJ2-1; D possibly corresponds to TRBD2 (6 bases). The CDR3 totals 14 residues. Per germline, CDR1 SSHAT and CDR2 FNYEAQ (reference sequence). In DNA, the CDR3 is TGTGCTAGCAGCTTAGGACGGGGGATCAATGAGCAGTTCTTC. Its protein product is CASSLGRGINEQFF.

The rearrangement joins TRBV11-2 to TRBJ2-1; 8 bases match TRBD2. The CDR3 totals 15 residues. The germline gives CDR1 SGHAT, CDR2 FQNNGV. Losses at the gene ends were 7 bases for V and 0 bases for J; bases not matched to a gene: 5. In DNA form, the CDR3 reads TGTGCCAGCACTCCGGGAGGGGGCTCCTACAATGAGCAGTTCTTC. As protein: CASTPGGGSYNEQFF.

This chain connects TRBV7-9 to TRBJ2-3; 10 bases are a match to TRBD2. The germline gives CDR1 SEHNR, CDR2 FQNEAQ (reference sequence). Germline trimming cut 0 bases from V and 9 bases from J; bases unmatched to any gene: 9. This CDR3 is built from 16 residues. The DNA for the CDR3 is TGTGCCAGCAGCTTAGCTCCAGCGGGGGGGCCGGGAACGCAGTATTTT. This encodes CASSLAPAGGPGTQYF.

This rearrangement joins TRBV7-2 to TRBJ2-5; possible D gene TRBD2, 6 bases. Per the germline V gene, CDR1 is SGHTA and CDR2 is FQGNSA. The CDR3 has 15 residues. V was shortened by 5 bases and J by 5 bases, with 18 bases between the two germline ends. CDR3 bases: TGTGCCAGCAGCGATCAGATGGGGGGAAGTGAGACCCAGTACTTC. Translating it yields CASSDQMGGSETQYF.

This chain uses TRBV28 with TRBJ1-2; D is unclear. The CDR3 has 12 amino acids. V was trimmed by 4 bases and J by 7 bases, leaving 10 bases between them. Germline loops: CDR1 MDHEN, CDR2 SYDVKM. The CDR3 bases are TGTGCCAGCAGTTCCCAGAATCGTGGCTACACCTTC. As protein: CASSSQNRGYTF.

A single count supports this clone. The J gene is TRBJ1-5, the V gene TRBV7-9; TRBD1 might be the D (5 bases). With 0 bases removed from V and 2 bases from J, the gap between germline ends came to 5 bases. The germline V gene has CDR1 SEHNR and CDR2 FQNEAQ (reference sequence). CDR3 length equals 14 residues. The CDR3 region has the DNA TGTGCCAGCAGCTTAGCAGGGGGCAATCAGCCCCAGCATTTT. It translates to CASSLAGGNQPQHF.

This clone was observed a single time. The chain uses TRBV4-2 and TRBJ2-2; 8 bases are a match to TRBD1. The V segment lost 7 bases and the J segment 6 bases; nucleotides outside the gene matches: 7. The CDR3 is 14 residues long. Looked up from germline, CDR1 is LGHNA and CDR2 is YNFKEQ. The CDR3 is CASTRTGTAGELFF. CDR3 DNA: TGTGCCAGCACCCGGACAGGGACGGCCGGGGAGCTGTTTTTT.

The V gene is TRBV6-5, the J gene TRBJ2-2; 8 bases align to TRBD2. The CDR3 is made up of 14 amino acids. With V trimmed by 5 bases and J by 3 bases, 2 bases remained unmatched. Germline V gene data show CDR1 as MNHEY and CDR2 as SVGAGI. CDR3 sequence: CASSRGGDTGELFF. DNA of the CDR3: TGTGCCAGCAGTCGGGGGGGCGACACCGGGGAGCTGTTTTTT.

This chain connects TRBV2 to TRBJ2-7, with TRBD1 as a possible D gene (5 bases). The ends were cut back, 5 bases at V and 6 bases at J, with 11 bases in the middle. This CDR3 has 12 residues. Germline CDR1 SNHLY, CDR2 FYNNEI. The CDR3 DNA reads as TGTGCCAGCAGTCCTCCCCAGGGCGAGCAGTACTTC. This sequence encodes CASSPPQGEQYF.

The genes are TRBV5-1 and TRBJ2-3, with 7 bases matching TRBD1. The CDR3 runs 16 residues. With 2 bases clipped from V and 1 base from J, the junction kept 7 bases outside the gene matches. In germline, CDR1 is SGHRS, CDR2 YFSETQ. CDR3 sequence reads: CASSFTGTVGTDTQYF. CDR3 DNA sequence: TGCGCCAGCAGCTTTACCGGGACAGTGGGCACAGATACGCAGTATTTT.

The V gene is TRBV29-1, the J gene TRBJ1-5, with 7 nucleotides matching TRBD1. The CDR3 runs to 14 residues. The ends lost 4 bases at V and 3 bases at J; junction bases unmatched: 6. Germline V gives CDR1 SQVTM, CDR2 ANQGSEA. The CDR3 coding sequence is TGCAGCGTTGCTAACAGGGGAGCCAATCAGCCCCAGCATTTT. Translated: CSVANRGANQPQHF.